This TCR beta chain was sequenced during a study of identical twins. One entry per CDR3 protein results from TCRdb running MiXCR on the 5' RACE reads. Here the sample spans roughly 190,000 distinct CDR3 sequences, approximately 15% being singletons. In regard to this clonotype: The antigen is not known.

Trimming took off 6 bases at V and 4 bases at J, with 10 bases between the two ends. The CDR3 is made up of 13 amino acids. Study observations and caveats: A lower insertion count was a feature of abundant cord blood beta clonotypes, with no such feature in memory repertoires.

The data also belong to a second study, concerning T cells expressing NK-cell markers. This second report adds: The sequencing cohort of eight donors included seven HCMV-seropositive individuals and one seronegative individual. Six of the donors carried dominant NKG2C+ clonotypes that took up about 1.0-7.0% of their CD8+ T cells. These same clonotypes (in four donors) also led the CD3+CD56-NKG2C+ fraction.

The clonotype originates from a woman aged 18-35 years in good health. The sample was CD8+ T cells sorted from blood. The chain joins TRBV12-3 or TRBV12-4 to TRBJ2-1; tentative D call: TRBD2 (6 bases). The chain's CDR3 is CASRGGTYNEQFF. The CDR3 nucleotides are TGTGCCAGCAGGGGCGGGACTTACAATGAGCAGTTCTTC.